A selection of T cell receptor beta chains follows, all from one sample in a study of blood T cell repertoires in COVID-19. The data were produced by immunoSEQ multiplex PCR, yet TCRdb's version contains in-frame clones alone and is incomplete. The data show 55,000 to 70,000 clones, with about 87% seen just once and roughly 6.4% held by the top ten. The sequenced sample consisted of peripheral blood. The receptors were sampled from a man in his 60s with active or convalescent COVID-19. The CDR3 runs from the conserved cysteine through the conserved F or W. The D gene is left open where the match is weak. Clone size appears in some rows only: once, few, many, or a class for an expanded clone.

NA	16	TRBV18	TRBJ1-1	TRBD1	TGTGCCAGCTCACCAAAAATTACAGGGGGCAACACTGAAGCTTTCTTT	CASSPKITGGNTEAFF
NA	15	TRBV11-2	TRBJ2-3	TRBD1	TGTGCCAGCAGCCTCGGACAGGGGGCAACAGATACGCAGTATTTT	CASSLGQGATDTQYF
NA	14	TRBV18	TRBJ2-7	TRBD2	TGTGCCAGCTCACCTGGCCTAGCGGAGGGCGAGCAGTACTTC	CASSPGLAEGEQYF
NA	16	TRBV28	TRBJ1-5	NA	TGTGCCAGCAGTTTGGGGGGGGCGGGGACTGACGAGCCCCAGCATTTT	CASSLGGAGTDEPQHF
NA	15	TRBV4-2	TRBJ1-3	TRBD1	TGTGCCAGCAGCCTAGACAGGGCCTCTGGAAACACCATATATTTT	CASSLDRASGNTIYF
NA	16	TRBV5-1	TRBJ2-2	NA	TGCGCCAGCAGCTTGAAGAAACAGGCCTCAACCGGGGAGCTGTTTTTT	CASSLKKQASTGELFF
NA	15	TRBV9	TRBJ2-3	TRBD2	TGTGCCAGCAGCGTGGGAGGGGCCAGCACAGATACGCAGTATTTT	CASSVGGASTDTQYF
NA	13	TRBV10-2	TRBJ1-2	TRBD1	TGCGCCAGCAGGGGACAGCCTAACTATGGCTACACCTTC	CASRGQPNYGYTF
NA	16	TRBV18	TRBJ1-3	TRBD1	TGTGCCAGCTCACCCCAGGGACAGAGCTCTGGAAACACCATATATTTT	CASSPQGQSSGNTIYF
few	15	TRBV5-1	TRBJ2-3	TRBD1	TGCGCCAGCAGCCGCAATAGGGGGCGACAAGATACGCAGTATTTT	CASSRNRGRQDTQYF
NA	18	TRBV6-1	TRBJ2-1	TRBD2	TGTGCCAGCAGTGAAGCGCAACAAGCGGGAGGACCTCACAATGAGCAGTTCTTC	CASSEAQQAGGPHNEQFF
NA	14	TRBV19	TRBJ2-7	NA	TGTGCCAGTAGTCTCCATTCGACTCCCGGGGAGCAGTACTTC	CASSLHSTPGEQYF
NA	18	TRBV7-2	TRBJ1-2	TRBD1	TGTGCCAGCAGCCTCATGATGGGTGGGGGACAGGGGTACTATGGCTACACCTTC	CASSLMMGGGQGYYGYTF
NA	15	TRBV19	TRBJ1-2	NA	TGTGCCAGTAAGGGGGTCGACAGGAGTAAATATGGCTACACCTTC	CASKGVDRSKYGYTF
once	13	TRBV6-5	TRBJ1-1	TRBD1	TGTGCCAGCAGGGGACAGGTGAACACTGAAGCTTTCTTT	CASRGQVNTEAFF
NA	14	TRBV11-2	TRBJ1-1	TRBD1	TGTGCCAGCAGCTTAAACAGGGGGAACACTGAAGCTTTCTTT	CASSLNRGNTEAFF
NA	14	TRBV2	TRBJ1-5	TRBD1	TGTGCCAGCGGACAGGGGGTGGGCAATCAGCCCCAGCATTTT	CASGQGVGNQPQHF
NA	10	TRBV20-1	TRBJ1-2	NA	TGCAGTGCTGAGGTGTATGGCTACACCTTC	CSAEVYGYTF
few	16	TRBV5-1	TRBJ2-2	TRBD1	TGCGCCAGCAGCCTGCGGGTGACAGGGGACGCCGGGGAGCTGTTTTTT	CASSLRVTGDAGELFF
NA	13	TRBV24-1	TRBJ1-2	NA	TGTGCCACCAGTGAGAACACAGGGTATGGCTACACCTTC	CATSENTGYGYTF
NA	13	TRBV19	TRBJ2-3	NA	TGTGCCAGTAGAACCGGGGGTACAGATACGCAGTATTTT	CASRTGGTDTQYF
NA	14	TRBV7-8	TRBJ2-7	NA	TGTGCCAGCAGCCGAGGCGGGGTAGGCTACGAGCAGTACTTC	CASSRGGVGYEQYF
NA	14	TRBV5-6	TRBJ2-7	NA	TGTGCCAGCAGCCCGGGATGGGGCTCCTACGAGCAGTACTTC	CASSPGWGSYEQYF
NA	15	TRBV3-1/TRBV3-2	TRBJ1-5	NA	TGTGCCAGCAGCCCCCTGGGGCTATTCAATCAGCCCCAGCATTTT	CASSPLGLFNQPQHF
NA	13	TRBV6-4	TRBJ2-1	NA	TGTGCCAGCAGTGAGAGACCTCGAGGTGAGCAGTTCTTC	CASSERPRGEQFF
NA	15	TRBV19	TRBJ2-7	TRBD1	TGTGCCAGTAGCCTTACTACAGGGGCCGCCAACGAGCAGTACTTC	CASSLTTGAANEQYF
NA	17	TRBV6-1	TRBJ2-1	NA	TGTGCCAGCAGTGATGCAGCGGCACTAAGCTCCTACAATGAGCAGTTCTTC	CASSDAAALSSYNEQFF
NA	15	TRBV19	TRBJ1-4	NA	TGTGCCAGTAGTACCTTGGACAGCTCGGACGAAAAACTGTTTTTT	CASSTLDSSDEKLFF
NA	14	TRBV4-2	TRBJ1-3	NA	TGTGCCAGCAGCCAAACAGGTTCTGGAAACACCATATATTTT	CASSQTGSGNTIYF
NA	16	TRBV19	TRBJ2-1	TRBD1	TGTGCCAGTAGTATAGCCCGCCCGACAGGGTTCCATGAGCAGTTCTTC	CASSIARPTGFHEQFF
once	15	TRBV5-4	TRBJ2-1	TRBD2	TGTGCCAGCAGCTTGCCGGGACTAGCGTCGCATGAGCAGTTCTTC	CASSLPGLASHEQFF
NA	15	TRBV7-2	TRBJ1-5	NA	TGTGCCAGCAGCTCGCAAACGGGAGCGGCTCAGCCCCAGCATTTT	CASSSQTGAAQPQHF
few	18	TRBV5-4	TRBJ1-6	NA	TGTGCCAGCAGTACCCCCGGCGGGGGACTGGGCTATAATTCACCCCTCCACTTT	CASSTPGGGLGYNSPLHF